This T cell receptor beta chain was documented in a study of T-cell memory formation after mild COVID-19. Germline V gene data show CDR1 as KGHDR and CDR2 as SFDVKD. The J segment lost 5 bases and the V segment lost 4 bases, leaving 7 bases of the junction unmatched. The CDR3 has 16 residues. TCRdb independently ran MiXCR on the 5' RACE reads; one entry per CDR3 protein. The sample lists about 130,000 distinct CDR3 sequences; about 5.9% were seen once. The sequence came from an adult woman who had mild COVID-19 (a few samples of this study predate the infection). Cell type and time point are not known. Sequencing was carried out using PBMCs or a T cell subset sorted from them (not recorded which). The chain carries TRBV24-1 and TRBJ2-1; 10 nucleotides align to TRBD2. The CDR3 coding sequence is TGTGCCACCAGTGAGGCGGGGCTAGCGGGAGACAATGAGCAGTTCTTC. It specifies CATSEAGLAGDNEQFF.